The clone carrying this T cell receptor beta chain has just a few counts. Trimming removed 3 bases at V and 3 bases at J, with 9 bases between. The CDR3 sequence is 13 residues long. The germline V gene encodes CDR1 SGDLS and CDR2 YYNGEE. This entry belongs to a study of early T cells in non-severe SARS-CoV-2 infection. The wider study: Sequenced bulk RNA came from whole blood that was unsorted, and chains were unpaired.

MiXCR, run by TCRdb on the 5' RACE reads, gives a single entry per CDR3 protein. The data hold tens of thousands of distinct CDR3 sequences, with around 9.3% observed a single time. This clonotype originated in an adult who was a healthcare worker with PCR-confirmed SARS-CoV-2 infection or an uninfected control (not recorded which). This specimen consisted of whole blood, obtained at baseline. The chain employs TRBV9 and TRBJ1-1; D gene uncertain. The CDR3 reads CASSESWYTEAFF. The DNA for the CDR3 is TGTGCCAGCAGCGAAAGTTGGTACACTGAAGCTTTCTTT.